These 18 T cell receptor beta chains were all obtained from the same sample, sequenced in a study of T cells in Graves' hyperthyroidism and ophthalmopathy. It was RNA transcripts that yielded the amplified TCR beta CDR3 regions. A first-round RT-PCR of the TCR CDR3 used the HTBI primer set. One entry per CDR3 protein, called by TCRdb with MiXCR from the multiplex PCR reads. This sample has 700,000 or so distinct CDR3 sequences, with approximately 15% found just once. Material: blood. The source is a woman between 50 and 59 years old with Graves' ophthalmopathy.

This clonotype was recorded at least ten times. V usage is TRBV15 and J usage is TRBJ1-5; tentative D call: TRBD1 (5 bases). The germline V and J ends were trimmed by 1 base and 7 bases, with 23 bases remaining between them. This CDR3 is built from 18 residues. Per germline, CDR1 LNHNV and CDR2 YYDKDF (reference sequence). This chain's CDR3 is CATSRVVGGDEDGQPQHF. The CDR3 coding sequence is TGTGCCACCAGCAGAGTAGTTGGAGGGGATGAAGACGGGCAGCCCCAGCATTTT.

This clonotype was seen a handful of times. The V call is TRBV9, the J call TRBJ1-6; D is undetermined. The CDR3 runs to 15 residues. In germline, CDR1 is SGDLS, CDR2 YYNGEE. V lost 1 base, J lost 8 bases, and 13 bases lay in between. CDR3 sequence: CASSVSTALDSPLHF. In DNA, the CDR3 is TGTGCCAGCAGCGTATCAACAGCTCTGGATTCACCCCTCCACTTT.

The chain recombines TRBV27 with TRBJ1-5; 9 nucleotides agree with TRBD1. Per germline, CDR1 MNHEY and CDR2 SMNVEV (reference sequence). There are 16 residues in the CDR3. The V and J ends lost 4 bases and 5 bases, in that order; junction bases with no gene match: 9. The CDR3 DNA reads TGTGCCAGCAGTTGGGGGGGACAGGGAGCTCATCAGCCCCAGCATTTT. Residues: CASSWGGQGAHQPQHF.

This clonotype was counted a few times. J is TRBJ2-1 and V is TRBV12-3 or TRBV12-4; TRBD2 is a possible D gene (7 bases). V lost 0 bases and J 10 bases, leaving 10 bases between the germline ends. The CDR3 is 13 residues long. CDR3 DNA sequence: TGTGCCAGCAGTTTAGCGCGGGGGCAAGAGCAGTTCTTC. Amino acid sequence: CASSLARGQEQFF.

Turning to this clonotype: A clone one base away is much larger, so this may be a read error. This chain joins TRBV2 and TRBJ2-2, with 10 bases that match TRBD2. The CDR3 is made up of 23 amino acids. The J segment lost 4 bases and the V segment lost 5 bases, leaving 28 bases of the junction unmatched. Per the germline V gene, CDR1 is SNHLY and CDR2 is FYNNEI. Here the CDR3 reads CASSHKNIRLAGILVTTTGELFF. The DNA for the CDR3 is TGTGCCAGCAGTCACAAAAACATTCGACTAGCGGGTATACTAGTTACGACCACCGGGGAGCTGTTTTTT.

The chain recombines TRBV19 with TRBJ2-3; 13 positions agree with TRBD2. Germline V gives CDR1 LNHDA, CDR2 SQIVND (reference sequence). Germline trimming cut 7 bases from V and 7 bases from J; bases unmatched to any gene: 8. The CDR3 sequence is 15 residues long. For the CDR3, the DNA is TGTGCCAGTATGAAGGGACTAGCGGGACGGTATACGCAGTATTTT. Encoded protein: CASMKGLAGRYTQYF. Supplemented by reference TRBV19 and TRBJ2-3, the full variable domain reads DGGITQSPKYLFRKEGQNVTLSCEQNLNHDAMYWYRQDPGQGLRLIYYSQIVNDFQKGDIAEGYSVSREKKESFPLTVTSAQKNPTAFYLCASMKGLAGRYTQYFGPGTRLTVL.

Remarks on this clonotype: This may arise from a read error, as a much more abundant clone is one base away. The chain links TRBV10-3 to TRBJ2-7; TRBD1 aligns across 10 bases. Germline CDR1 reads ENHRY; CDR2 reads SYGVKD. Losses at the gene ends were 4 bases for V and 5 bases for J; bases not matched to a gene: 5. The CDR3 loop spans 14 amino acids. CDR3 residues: CAISATGGGHEQYF. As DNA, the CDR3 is TGTGCCATCAGTGCGACAGGGGGCGGCCACGAGCAGTACTTC.

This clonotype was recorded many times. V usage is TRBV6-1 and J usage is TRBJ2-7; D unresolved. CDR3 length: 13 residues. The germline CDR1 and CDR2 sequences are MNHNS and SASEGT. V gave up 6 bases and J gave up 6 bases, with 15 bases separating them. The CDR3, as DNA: TGTGCCAGCAGCTTTCATCAGGATCTCGAGCAGTACTTC. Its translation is CASSFHQDLEQYF.

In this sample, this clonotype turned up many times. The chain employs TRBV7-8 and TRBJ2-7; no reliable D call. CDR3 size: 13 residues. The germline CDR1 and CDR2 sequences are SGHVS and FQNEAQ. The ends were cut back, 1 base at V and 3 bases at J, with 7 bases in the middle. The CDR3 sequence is CASSLGSDYEQYF. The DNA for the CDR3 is TGTGCCAGCAGCTTAGGGTCGGACTACGAGCAGTACTTC. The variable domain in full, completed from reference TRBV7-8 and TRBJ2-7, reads GAGVSQSPRYKVAKRGQDVALRCDPISGHVSLFWYQQALGQGPEFLTYFQNEAQLDKSGLPSDRFFAERPEGSVSTLKIQRTQQEDSAVYLCASSLGSDYEQYFGPGTRLTVT.

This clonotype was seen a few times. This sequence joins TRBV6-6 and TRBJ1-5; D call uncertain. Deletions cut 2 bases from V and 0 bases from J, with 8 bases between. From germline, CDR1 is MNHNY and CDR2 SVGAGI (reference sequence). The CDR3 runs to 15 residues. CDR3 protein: CASSYAGVSNQPQHF. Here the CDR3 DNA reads TGTGCCAGCAGTTACGCCGGGGTTAGCAATCAGCCCCAGCATTTT.

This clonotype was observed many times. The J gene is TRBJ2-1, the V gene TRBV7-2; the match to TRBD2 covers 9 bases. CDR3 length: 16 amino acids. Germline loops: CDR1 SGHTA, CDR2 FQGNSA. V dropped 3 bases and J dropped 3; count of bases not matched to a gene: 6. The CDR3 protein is CASSFIAGVGYNEQFF. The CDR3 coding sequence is TGTGCCAGCAGCTTTATAGCGGGAGTGGGCTACAATGAGCAGTTCTTC. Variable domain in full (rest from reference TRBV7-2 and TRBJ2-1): GAGVSQSPSNKVTEKGKDVELRCDPISGHTALYWYRQSLGQGLEFLIYFQGNSAPDKSGLPSDRFSAERTGGSVSTLTIQRTQQEDSAVYLCASSFIAGVGYNEQFFGPGTRLTVL.

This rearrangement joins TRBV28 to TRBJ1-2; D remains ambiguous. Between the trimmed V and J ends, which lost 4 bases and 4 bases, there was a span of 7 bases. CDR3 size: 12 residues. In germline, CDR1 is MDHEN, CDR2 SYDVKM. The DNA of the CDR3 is TGTGCCAGCAGTTCTAGCCCCTATGGCTACACCTTC. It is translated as CASSSSPYGYTF.

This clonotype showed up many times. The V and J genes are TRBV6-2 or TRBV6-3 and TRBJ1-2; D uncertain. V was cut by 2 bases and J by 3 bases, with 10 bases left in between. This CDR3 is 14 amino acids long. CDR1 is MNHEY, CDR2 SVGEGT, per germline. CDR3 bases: TGTGCCAGCAGTTACGGGCAGAGAGACTATGGCTACACCTTC. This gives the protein CASSYGQRDYGYTF.

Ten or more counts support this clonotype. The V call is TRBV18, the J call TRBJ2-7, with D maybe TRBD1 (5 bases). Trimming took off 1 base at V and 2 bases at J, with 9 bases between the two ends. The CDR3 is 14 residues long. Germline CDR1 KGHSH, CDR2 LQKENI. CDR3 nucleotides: TGTGCCAGCTCACCACGAACAGGAGCCTACGAGCAGTACTTC. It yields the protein CASSPRTGAYEQYF. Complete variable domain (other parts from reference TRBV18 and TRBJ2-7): NAGVMQNPRHLVRRRGQEARLRCSPMKGHSHVYWYRQLPEEGLKFMVYLQKENIIDESGMPKERFSAEFPKEGPSILRIQQVVRGDSAAYFCASSPRTGAYEQYFGPGTRLTVT.

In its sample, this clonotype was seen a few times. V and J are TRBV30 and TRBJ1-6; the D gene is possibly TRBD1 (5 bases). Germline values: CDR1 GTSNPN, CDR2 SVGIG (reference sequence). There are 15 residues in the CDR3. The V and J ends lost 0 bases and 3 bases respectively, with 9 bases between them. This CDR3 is CAWSVIGGYNSPLHF. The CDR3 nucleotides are TGTGCCTGGAGTGTAATCGGGGGCTATAATTCACCCCTCCACTTT.

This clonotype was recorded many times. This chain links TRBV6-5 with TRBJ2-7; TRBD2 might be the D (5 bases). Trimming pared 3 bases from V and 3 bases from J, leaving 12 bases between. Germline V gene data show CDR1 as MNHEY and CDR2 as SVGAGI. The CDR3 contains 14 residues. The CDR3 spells CASSYVRGDYEQYF. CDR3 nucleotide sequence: TGTGCCAGCAGTTATGTACGGGGTGACTACGAGCAGTACTTC.

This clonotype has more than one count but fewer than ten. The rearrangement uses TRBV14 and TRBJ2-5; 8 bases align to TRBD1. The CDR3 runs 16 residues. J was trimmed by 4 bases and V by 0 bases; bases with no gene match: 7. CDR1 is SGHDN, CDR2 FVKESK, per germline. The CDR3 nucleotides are TGTGCCAGCAGCCAAGAATTTACCAGGGGGCGAGAGACCCAGTACTTC. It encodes CASSQEFTRGRETQYF.

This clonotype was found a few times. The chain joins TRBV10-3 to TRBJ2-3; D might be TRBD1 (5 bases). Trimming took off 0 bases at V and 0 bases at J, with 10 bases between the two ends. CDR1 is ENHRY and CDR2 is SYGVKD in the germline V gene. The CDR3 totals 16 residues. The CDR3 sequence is CAISESTAESTDTQYF. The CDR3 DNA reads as TGTGCCATCAGTGAGTCGACAGCCGAAAGCACAGATACGCAGTATTTT.